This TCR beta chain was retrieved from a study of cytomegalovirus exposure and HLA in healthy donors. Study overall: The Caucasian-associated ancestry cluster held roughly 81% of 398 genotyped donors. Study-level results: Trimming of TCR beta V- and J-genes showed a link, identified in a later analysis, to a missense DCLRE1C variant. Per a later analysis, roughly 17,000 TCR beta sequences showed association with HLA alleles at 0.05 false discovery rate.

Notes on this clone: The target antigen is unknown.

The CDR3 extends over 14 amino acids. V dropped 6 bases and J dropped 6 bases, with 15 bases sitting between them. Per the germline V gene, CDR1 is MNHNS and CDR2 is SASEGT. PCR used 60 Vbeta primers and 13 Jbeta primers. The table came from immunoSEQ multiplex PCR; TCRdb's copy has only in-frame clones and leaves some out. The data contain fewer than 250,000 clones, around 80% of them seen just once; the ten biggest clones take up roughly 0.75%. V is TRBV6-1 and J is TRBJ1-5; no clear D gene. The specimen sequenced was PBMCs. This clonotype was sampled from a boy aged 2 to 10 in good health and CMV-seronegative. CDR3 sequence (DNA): TGTGCCAGCAGGGAGAAGCGGGCGGGTCAGCCCCAGCATTTT. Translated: CASREKRAGQPQHF.